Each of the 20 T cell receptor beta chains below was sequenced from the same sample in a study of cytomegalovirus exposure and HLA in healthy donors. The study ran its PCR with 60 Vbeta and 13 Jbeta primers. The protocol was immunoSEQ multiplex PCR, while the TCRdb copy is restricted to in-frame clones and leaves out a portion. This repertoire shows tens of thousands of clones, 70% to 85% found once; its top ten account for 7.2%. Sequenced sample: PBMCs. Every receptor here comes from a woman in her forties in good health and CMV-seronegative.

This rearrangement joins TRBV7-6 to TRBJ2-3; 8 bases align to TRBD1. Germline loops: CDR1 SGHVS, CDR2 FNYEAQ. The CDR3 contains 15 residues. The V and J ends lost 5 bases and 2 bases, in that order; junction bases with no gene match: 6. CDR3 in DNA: TGTGCCAGCAGCCACGGACAGGGATACACAGATACGCAGTATTTT. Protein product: CASSHGQGYTDTQYF. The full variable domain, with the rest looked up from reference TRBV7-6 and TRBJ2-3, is GAGVSQSPRYKVTKRGQDVALRCDPISGHVSLYWYRQALGQGPEFLTYFNYEAQQDKSGLPNDRFSAERPEGSISTLTIQRTEQRDSAMYRCASSHGQGYTDTQYFGPGTRLTVL.

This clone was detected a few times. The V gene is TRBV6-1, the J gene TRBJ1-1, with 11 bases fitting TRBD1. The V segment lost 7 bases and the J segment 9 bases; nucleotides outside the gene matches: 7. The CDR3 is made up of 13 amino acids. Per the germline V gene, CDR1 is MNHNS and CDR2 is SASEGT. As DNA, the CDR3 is TGTGCCAGCACTGGGACAGGGGGTCAACAAGCTTTCTTT. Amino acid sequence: CASTGTGGQQAFF.

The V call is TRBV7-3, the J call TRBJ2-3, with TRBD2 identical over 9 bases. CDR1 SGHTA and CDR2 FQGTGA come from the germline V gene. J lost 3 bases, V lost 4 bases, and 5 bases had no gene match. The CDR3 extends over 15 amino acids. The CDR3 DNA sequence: TGTGCCAGCAGCTATATAGCGGGAGCAACAGATACGCAGTATTTT. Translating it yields CASSYIAGATDTQYF.

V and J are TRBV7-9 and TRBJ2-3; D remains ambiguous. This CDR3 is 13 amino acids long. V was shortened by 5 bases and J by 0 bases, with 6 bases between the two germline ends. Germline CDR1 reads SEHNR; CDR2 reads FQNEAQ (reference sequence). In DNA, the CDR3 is TGTGCCAGCAGCCAGTTTAGCACAGATACGCAGTATTTT. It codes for CASSQFSTDTQYF. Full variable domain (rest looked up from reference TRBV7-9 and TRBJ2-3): DTGVSQNPRHKITKRGQNVTFRCDPISEHNRLYWYRQTLGQGPEFLTYFQNEAQLEKSRLLSDRFSAERPKGSFSTLEIQRTEQGDSAMYLCASSQFSTDTQYFGPGTRLTVL.

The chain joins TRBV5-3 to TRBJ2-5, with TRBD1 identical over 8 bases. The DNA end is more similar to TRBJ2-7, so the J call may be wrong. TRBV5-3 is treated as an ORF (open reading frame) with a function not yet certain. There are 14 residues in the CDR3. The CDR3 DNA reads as TGTGCCAGAAGCACGGACAGGGACATGTACGAGCAGTACTTC. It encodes CARSTDRDMYEQYF.

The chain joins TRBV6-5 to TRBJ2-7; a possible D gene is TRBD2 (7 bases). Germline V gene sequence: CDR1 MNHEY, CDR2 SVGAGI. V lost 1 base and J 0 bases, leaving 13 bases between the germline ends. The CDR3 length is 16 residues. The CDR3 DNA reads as TGTGCCAGCAGTTACTGGGGGCGGGGGAGCTCCTACGAGCAGTACTTC. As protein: CASSYWGRGSSYEQYF.

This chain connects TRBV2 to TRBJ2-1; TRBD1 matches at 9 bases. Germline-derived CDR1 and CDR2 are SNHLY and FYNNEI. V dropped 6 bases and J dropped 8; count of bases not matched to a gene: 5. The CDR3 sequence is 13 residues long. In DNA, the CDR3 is TGTGCCAGCAGGGGGACAGGGTCGGATGAGCAGTTCTTC. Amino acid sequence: CASRGTGSDEQFF.

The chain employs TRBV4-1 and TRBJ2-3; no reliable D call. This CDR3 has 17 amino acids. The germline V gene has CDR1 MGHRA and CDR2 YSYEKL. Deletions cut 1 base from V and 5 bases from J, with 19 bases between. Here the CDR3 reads CASSQVQAPNAGDTQYF. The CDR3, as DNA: TGCGCCAGCAGCCAAGTCCAGGCCCCTAATGCTGGAGATACGCAGTATTTT.

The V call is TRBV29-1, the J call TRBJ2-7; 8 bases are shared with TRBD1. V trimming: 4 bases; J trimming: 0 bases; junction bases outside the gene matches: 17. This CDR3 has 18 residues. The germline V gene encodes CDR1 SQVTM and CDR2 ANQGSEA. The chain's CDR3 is CSVVEGVGQASSSYEQYF. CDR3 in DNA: TGCAGCGTTGTTGAGGGGGTGGGACAGGCCTCATCCTCCTACGAGCAGTACTTC.

The CDR3 sequence: CASSSDIGNTIYF. In nucleotides, the CDR3 is TGTGCCAGCAGCTCGGACATTGGAAACACCATATATTTT. The chain employs TRBV7-9 and TRBJ1-3; D is possibly TRBD1 (5 bases). In germline, CDR1 is SEHNR, CDR2 FQNEAQ (reference sequence). CDR3 length: 13 amino acids. V lost 4 bases and J lost 3, with 7 bases in between.

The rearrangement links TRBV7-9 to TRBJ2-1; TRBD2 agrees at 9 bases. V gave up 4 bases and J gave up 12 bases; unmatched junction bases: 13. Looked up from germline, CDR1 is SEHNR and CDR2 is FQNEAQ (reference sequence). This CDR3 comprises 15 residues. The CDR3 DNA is TGTGCCAGCAGCTCCGGGCGGGAGGGCCCGGAATGGCAGTTCTTC. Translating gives CASSSGREGPEWQFF. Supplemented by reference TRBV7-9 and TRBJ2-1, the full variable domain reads DTGVSQNPRHKITKRGQNVTFRCDPISEHNRLYWYRQTLGQGPEFLTYFQNEAQLEKSRLLSDRFSAERPKGSFSTLEIQRTEQGDSAMYLCASSSGREGPEWQFFGPGTRLTVL.

The CDR3 is CSVEPALRQYNEQFF. CDR3 DNA: TGCAGCGTTGAGCCGGCATTGCGGCAATACAATGAGCAGTTCTTC. The chain joins TRBV29-1 to TRBJ2-1; D remains unclear. V was clipped by 3 bases and J by 4 bases, with 16 bases between them. The germline gives CDR1 SQVTM, CDR2 ANQGSEA. The CDR3 has 15 residues.

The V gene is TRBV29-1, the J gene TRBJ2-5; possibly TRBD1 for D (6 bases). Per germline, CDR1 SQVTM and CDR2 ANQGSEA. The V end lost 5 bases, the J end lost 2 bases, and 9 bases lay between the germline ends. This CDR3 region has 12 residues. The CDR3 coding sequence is TGCAGCGTTTCGACAGGTCAAGAGACCCAGTACTTC. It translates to CSVSTGQETQYF.

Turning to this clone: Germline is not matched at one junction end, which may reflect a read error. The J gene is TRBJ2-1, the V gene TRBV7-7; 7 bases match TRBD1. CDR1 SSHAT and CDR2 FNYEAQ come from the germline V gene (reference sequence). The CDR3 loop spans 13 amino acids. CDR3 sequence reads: CASSQGQYNEQFF. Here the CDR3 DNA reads TGTGCTAGCAGCCAGGGACAGTACAATGAGCAGTTCTTC.

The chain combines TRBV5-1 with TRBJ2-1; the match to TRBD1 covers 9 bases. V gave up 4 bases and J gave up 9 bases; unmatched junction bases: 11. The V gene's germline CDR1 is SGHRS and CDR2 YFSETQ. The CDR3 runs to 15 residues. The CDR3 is CASSTTLTGGTEQFF. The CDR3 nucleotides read TGCGCCAGCAGCACTACCTTGACAGGGGGTACTGAGCAGTTCTTC.

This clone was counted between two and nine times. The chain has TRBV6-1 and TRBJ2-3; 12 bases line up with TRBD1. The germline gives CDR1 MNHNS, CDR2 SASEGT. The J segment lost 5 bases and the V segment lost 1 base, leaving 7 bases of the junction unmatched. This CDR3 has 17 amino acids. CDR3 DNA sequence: TGTGCCAGCAGTGAAGTTCCCGGGACAGGGGGCGAAGATACGCAGTATTTT. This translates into CASSEVPGTGGEDTQYF.

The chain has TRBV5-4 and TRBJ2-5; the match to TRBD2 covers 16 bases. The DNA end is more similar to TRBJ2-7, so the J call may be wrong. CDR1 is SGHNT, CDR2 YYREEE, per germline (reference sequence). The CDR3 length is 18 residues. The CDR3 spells CASSSGLAGGELTYEQYF. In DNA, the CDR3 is TGTGCCAGCAGCTCGGGACTAGCGGGAGGGGAACTCACCTACGAGCAGTACTTC.

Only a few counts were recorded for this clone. CDR3 nucleotides: TGTGCCAGCAGGCCACAGGTTAACTATGGCTACACCTTC. Protein sequence: CASRPQVNYGYTF. The V and J genes are TRBV2 and TRBJ1-2; D is perhaps TRBD1 (5 bases). The germline V gene has CDR1 SNHLY and CDR2 FYNNEI. CDR3 length: 13 residues. V was trimmed by 6 bases and J by 1 base, leaving 9 bases between them.

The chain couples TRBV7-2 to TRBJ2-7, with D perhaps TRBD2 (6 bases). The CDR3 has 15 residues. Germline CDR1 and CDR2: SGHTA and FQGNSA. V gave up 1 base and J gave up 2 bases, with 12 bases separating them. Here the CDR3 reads CASSLEAGNTYEQYF. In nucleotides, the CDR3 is TGTGCCAGCAGCTTAGAGGCGGGGAACACCTACGAGCAGTACTTC.

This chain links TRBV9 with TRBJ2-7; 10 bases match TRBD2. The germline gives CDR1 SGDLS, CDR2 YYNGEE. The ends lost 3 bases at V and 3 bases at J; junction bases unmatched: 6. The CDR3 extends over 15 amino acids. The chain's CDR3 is CASSALAGDYYEQYF. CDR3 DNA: TGTGCCAGCAGCGCCCTAGCGGGGGACTACTACGAGCAGTACTTC.